The 29 T cell receptor beta chains listed next were all sequenced from one sample in a study of T cells in localized non-small cell lung cancer. The table came from immunoSEQ multiplex PCR; TCRdb's copy has only in-frame clones and leaves some out. The sample consists of around 2,000 clones, 35% of them appearing once. The sample here was lung tumor tissue, taken before any cancer treatment. The source of these receptors is a female donor at least 60 years old with stage I lung adenocarcinoma.

Here the CDR3 DNA reads TGCGCCAGCAGCTTAACAGAGTTCTCCGGGGAGCTGTTTTTT. Protein sequence: CASSLTEFSGELFF. The gene calls are TRBV5-1 and TRBJ2-2, with D unresolved. The CDR3 is 14 amino acids. V lost 2 bases, J lost 6 bases, and 11 bases lay in between. Germline V gene data show CDR1 as SGHRS and CDR2 as YFSETQ.

The gene calls are TRBV4-1 and TRBJ1-1; TRBD1 matches 12 bases. The CDR3 is made up of 15 amino acids. V trimming: 3 bases; J trimming: 7 bases; junction bases outside the gene matches: 6. The germline V gene has CDR1 MGHRA and CDR2 YSYEKL. The CDR3 DNA sequence: TGCGCCAGCAGCCACGTGGGACAGGGGGCTGGTGAAGCTTTCTTT. Translation: CASSHVGQGAGEAFF.

V gene TRBV19 combines with J gene TRBJ2-7, with 7 nucleotides matching TRBD2. Trimming at V came to 7 bases and at J to 3 bases, leaving 9 bases not matched to a gene. The CDR3 length is 14 residues. CDR1 and CDR2 from the germline V gene are LNHDA and SQIVND (reference sequence). The CDR3 loop reads CASTPTGGIYEQYF. The CDR3 DNA reads TGTGCCAGTACCCCGACGGGAGGTATCTACGAGCAGTACTTC.

This clone was seen a handful of times. V usage is TRBV6-8 and J usage is TRBJ2-7; 9 bases line up with TRBD1. The CDR3 is 15 residues long. With 5 bases clipped from V and 4 bases from J, the junction kept 9 bases outside the gene matches. Germline V gives CDR1 MNHGY, CDR2 SAAAGT. This chain's CDR3 is CASSTGTGFSYEQYF. The DNA of the CDR3 is TGTGCCAGCAGTACCGGGACAGGGTTTTCTTACGAGCAGTACTTC.

The chain joins TRBV19 to TRBJ2-3, with D hard to call. The CDR3 contains 14 residues. Trimming pared 1 base from V and 2 bases from J, leaving 7 bases between. Germline CDR1 and CDR2: LNHDA and SQIVND (reference sequence). The CDR3 spells CASSIGPLTDTQYF. The CDR3 DNA follows: TGTGCCAGTAGTATAGGACCCCTCACAGATACGCAGTATTTT.

The chain recombines TRBV28 with TRBJ2-2; D gene ambiguous. Deletions cut 1 base from V and 5 bases from J, with 11 bases between. Germline V gene data show CDR1 as MDHEN and CDR2 as SYDVKM. This CDR3 spans 15 amino acids. The chain's CDR3 is CASSLYLRGTGELFF. CDR3 nucleotide sequence: TGTGCCAGCAGTTTATACCTTCGAGGTACCGGGGAGCTGTTTTTT.

This clone was counted a single time. This rearrangement joins TRBV29-1 to TRBJ1-1; TRBD1 might be the D (5 bases). The CDR3 is 14 amino acids. Trimming shortened V by 6 bases and J by 4 bases, and 18 bases separated the two germline ends. The V gene's germline CDR1 is SQVTM and CDR2 ANQGSEA. CDR3 nucleotides: TGCAGCGTCCCCCGGGGGGGAGATGGCACTGAAGCTTTCTTT. This gives the protein CSVPRGGDGTEAFF.

Judged by abundance, this clone is medium-sized. V and J are TRBV9 and TRBJ2-1; TRBD1 matches 8 bases. V dropped 6 bases and J dropped 4; count of bases not matched to a gene: 6. The CDR3 totals 14 residues. Germline V CDR1 and CDR2: SGDLS, YYNGEE. This CDR3 is CASNLQGAYNEQFF. CDR3 bases: TGTGCCAGCAACCTCCAGGGGGCTTACAATGAGCAGTTCTTC.

In its sample, this clone is medium-sized. V gene TRBV9 combines with J gene TRBJ2-3, with D possibly TRBD1 on 7 matching bases. With 0 bases removed from V and 2 bases from J, the gap between germline ends came to 13 bases. CDR3 length: 16 residues. From germline, CDR1 is SGDLS and CDR2 YYNGEE. Here the CDR3 reads CASSVAAGGNTDTQYF. CDR3 nucleotide sequence: TGTGCCAGCAGCGTAGCGGCAGGGGGGAACACAGATACGCAGTATTTT. The full variable domain, with the rest looked up from reference TRBV9 and TRBJ2-3, is DSGVTQTPKHLITATGQRVTLRCSPRSGDLSVYWYQQSLDQGLQFLIQYYNGEERAKGNILERFSAQQFPDLHSELNLSSLELGDSALYFCASSVAAGGNTDTQYFGPGTRLTVL.

This clone was observed a single time. The chain is built from TRBV14 and TRBJ1-2; TRBD1 agrees at 8 bases. Trimming took 7 bases from V and 2 from J; bases not matched to a gene: 3. The CDR3 has 13 residues. The V gene's germline CDR1 is SGHDN and CDR2 FVKESK. The CDR3 DNA reads as TGTGCCAGCAACCAGGGGGCCAACTATGGCTACACCTTC. Translation gives CASNQGANYGYTF.

This clone has just a few counts. The chain carries TRBV11-3 and TRBJ1-1, with D unresolved. Trimming shortened V by 4 bases and J by 7 bases, and 16 bases separated the two germline ends. The CDR3 is 14 residues long. In germline, CDR1 is SGHNT, CDR2 YENEEA. DNA of the CDR3: TGTGCCAGCAGCTCCGAAGTATTTTACGGTGAAGCTTTCTTT. Protein product: CASSSEVFYGEAFF.

The V call is TRBV29-1, the J call TRBJ2-3, with D tentatively TRBD2 (6 bases). V lost 3 bases, J lost 3 bases, and 10 bases lay in between. From germline, CDR1 is SQVTM and CDR2 ANQGSEA. This CDR3 has 13 amino acids. This CDR3 reads CSVDGRGTDTQYF. CDR3 DNA sequence: TGCAGCGTTGACGGGCGGGGAACAGATACGCAGTATTTT.

Relative to its sample, this clone is medium-sized. The chain joins TRBV11-3 to TRBJ1-1; D is uncertain. With 3 bases removed from V and 1 base from J, the gap between germline ends came to 15 bases. The CDR3 has 16 amino acids. Germline V gives CDR1 SGHNT, CDR2 YENEEA. CDR3 sequence (DNA): TGTGCCAGCAGCTTGGAGGCGCCCCGCACGAACACTGAAGCTTTCTTT. Translated: CASSLEAPRTNTEAFF.

This clone came up a few times. The V gene is TRBV19, the J gene TRBJ1-2; a weak D match, TRBD1 (5 bases). V lost 6 bases to trimming and J lost 4 bases, with 21 bases between them. The CDR3 has 16 amino acids. Germline CDR1 and CDR2: LNHDA and SQIVND (reference sequence). The CDR3 reads CASRATGTPGSYGYTF. The CDR3 bases are TGTGCCAGTAGGGCGACCGGGACCCCGGGGAGCTATGGCTACACCTTC.

The chain employs TRBV9 and TRBJ1-1; TRBD1 agrees at 7 bases. CDR1 is SGDLS and CDR2 is YYNGEE in the germline V gene. J was trimmed by 5 bases and V by 7 bases; bases with no gene match: 11. CDR3 size: 14 residues. This CDR3 reads CASAEGQRGTEAFF. CDR3 DNA: TGTGCCAGCGCCGAGGGACAGAGAGGGACTGAAGCTTTCTTT.

In this sample, this clone turned up a few times. This chain joins TRBV7-4 and TRBJ2-5, with a tentative D call TRBD1 (6 bases). The CDR3 length is 14 residues. The V and J ends lost 1 base and 2 bases respectively, with 8 bases between them. CDR1 and CDR2 (germline): SGHVT, SQSDAQ. The CDR3 loop is CASSLGQAQETQYF. In DNA, the CDR3 is TGTGCCAGCAGCTTAGGACAGGCACAAGAGACCCAGTACTTC.

This clone was detected a few times. The chain links TRBV14 to TRBJ2-3; TRBD1 matches at 8 bases. Trimming removed 1 base from V and 6 bases from J; junction bases left unmatched: 0. The CDR3 contains 13 residues. CDR1 and CDR2 from the germline V gene are SGHDN and FVKESK. CDR3 loop: CASSQGQGDTQYF. CDR3 bases: TGTGCCAGCAGCCAAGGACAGGGGGATACGCAGTATTTT.

CDR3 loop: CATSRSLTAASGNTIYF. CDR3 DNA: TGTGCCACCAGCAGAAGCTTAACAGCGGCCTCTGGAAACACCATATATTTT. This sequence joins TRBV15 and TRBJ1-3, with no clear D. The CDR3 consists of 17 residues. V lost 2 bases and J 0 bases, leaving 14 bases between the germline ends. Germline V gene sequence: CDR1 LNHNV, CDR2 YYDKDF (reference sequence).

Points on this clone: An end of the junction differs from the germline gene, which may be a read error. The chain is built from TRBV14 and TRBJ2-5; unclear D gene. There are 13 residues in the CDR3. The germline CDR1 and CDR2 sequences are SGHDN and FVKESK. The CDR3 loop is CASSHVLQKTQYF. In DNA, the CDR3 is TGTGCCAGCAGCCATGTACTCCAAAAGACCCAGTACTTC.

The gene calls are TRBV11-3 and TRBJ1-5; a weak D match, TRBD1 (5 bases). This CDR3 region has 16 residues. Per germline, CDR1 SGHNT and CDR2 YENEEA. V was clipped by 5 bases and J by 5 bases, with 19 bases between them. The CDR3 protein is CASSPRGGWGDQPQHF. The CDR3 DNA sequence: TGTGCCAGCAGCCCTAGGGGAGGATGGGGAGATCAGCCCCAGCATTTT.

This clone was counted only a few times. The chain employs TRBV30 and TRBJ2-7, with 14 bases lining up with TRBD2. The length of the CDR3 is 14 residues. Looked up from germline, CDR1 is GTSNPN and CDR2 is SVGIG (reference sequence). With V trimmed by 1 base and J by 7 bases, 3 bases remained unmatched. CDR3 DNA: TGTGCCTGGAGTGGGGGACTAGCGGGGGAAGAGCAGTACTTC. The encoded protein is CAWSGGLAGEEQYF. Together with reference TRBV30 and TRBJ2-7, the CDR3 gives the full variable domain: SQTIHQWPATLVQPVGSPLSLECTVEGTSNPNLYWYRQAAGRGLQLLFYSVGIGQISSEVPQNLSASRPQDRQFILSSKKLLLSDSGFYLCAWSGGLAGEEQYFGPGTRLTVT.

The gene calls are TRBV18 and TRBJ2-7; unclear D gene. Germline values: CDR1 KGHSH, CDR2 LQKENI. CDR3 size: 13 residues. V was clipped by 0 bases and J by 5 bases, with 8 bases between them. The CDR3 loop is CASSPPMGNEQYF. The CDR3 nucleotides are TGTGCCAGCTCACCACCAATGGGAAACGAGCAGTACTTC. The variable domain in full, completed from reference TRBV18 and TRBJ2-7, reads NAGVMQNPRHLVRRRGQEARLRCSPMKGHSHVYWYRQLPEEGLKFMVYLQKENIIDESGMPKERFSAEFPKEGPSILRIQQVVRGDSAAYFCASSPPMGNEQYFGPGTRLTVT.

By share of the sample, this clone is medium-sized. This rearrangement joins TRBV6-8 to TRBJ2-2; 7 positions match TRBD1. This CDR3 contains 16 residues. The junction had 10 bases not matched to a gene; V was cut back by 7 bases and J by 2 bases. The germline CDR1 and CDR2 sequences are MNHGY and SAAAGT. CDR3 sequence: CASTPSGGRNTGELFF. In nucleotides, the CDR3 is TGTGCCAGCACCCCCTCAGGGGGTCGTAACACCGGGGAGCTGTTTTTT.

The J gene is TRBJ1-2, the V gene TRBV19; D remains unclear. The CDR3 spans 13 residues. CDR1 is LNHDA, CDR2 SQIVND, per germline (reference sequence). Trimming removed 7 bases at V and 3 bases at J, with 12 bases between. CDR3 sequence: CASNADGYYGYTF. CDR3 bases: TGTGCCAGTAACGCGGACGGATACTATGGCTACACCTTC.

V gene TRBV6-7 combines with J gene TRBJ1-2; possibly TRBD1 for D (6 bases). TRBV6-7 is noted as an ORF with a role that remains uncertain. V was cut by 4 bases and J by 8 bases, with 14 bases left in between. This CDR3 has 13 residues. DNA for the CDR3: TGTGCCAGCAGTTTGGGACAAATGGGAGGCTACACCTTC. This codes for CASSLGQMGGYTF.

In this sample, this clone is medium-sized. The CDR3 loop reads CASSWTDPNTEAFF. CDR3 bases: TGTGCCAGCAGCTGGACAGATCCGAACACTGAAGCTTTCTTT. The chain has TRBV11-3 and TRBJ1-1; a possible D gene is TRBD1 (6 bases). Germline-derived CDR1 and CDR2 are SGHNT and YENEEA. The CDR3 is 14 residues long. V dropped 4 bases and J dropped 1 base, with 10 bases sitting between them.

This clone is termed medium-sized (0.01 to 0.1%). This chain joins TRBV11-3 and TRBJ2-7; 8 bases agree with TRBD1. Losses at the gene ends were 3 bases for V and 2 bases for J; bases not matched to a gene: 6. The CDR3 is 15 amino acids. Germline V gives CDR1 SGHNT, CDR2 YENEEA. The CDR3 sequence: CASSLATQGAYEQYF. In DNA form, the CDR3 reads TGTGCCAGCAGCTTGGCCACACAGGGGGCCTACGAGCAGTACTTC.

By sample fraction, this clone is medium-sized (0.01 to 0.1%). The V and J genes are TRBV6-8 and TRBJ2-3; 10 bases align to TRBD2. Germline V CDR1 and CDR2: MNHGY, SAAAGT. The junction had 4 bases not matched to a gene; V was cut back by 4 bases and J by 0 bases. The CDR3 extends over 16 amino acids. The CDR3 here is CASSWTSGTSTDTQYF. The CDR3 DNA follows: TGTGCCAGCAGTTGGACTAGCGGAACTAGCACAGATACGCAGTATTTT.

This chain uses TRBV6-8 with TRBJ2-5; a weak D match, TRBD2 (6 bases). CDR3 length: 14 amino acids. Germline values: CDR1 MNHGY, CDR2 SAAAGT. The V end lost 4 bases, the J end lost 5 bases, and 14 bases lay between the germline ends. CDR3 nucleotides: TGTGCCAGCAGTTCCCCCGAGGGGAGGGAGACCCAGTACTTC. This codes for CASSSPEGRETQYF.